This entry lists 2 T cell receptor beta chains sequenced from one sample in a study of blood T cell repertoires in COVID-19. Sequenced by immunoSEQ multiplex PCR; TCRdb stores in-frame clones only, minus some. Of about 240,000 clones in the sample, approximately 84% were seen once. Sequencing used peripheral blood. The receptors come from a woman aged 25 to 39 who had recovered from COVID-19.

The CDR3 sequence is CASSITGQGNANTIYF. The DNA for the CDR3 is TGTGCCAGTAGTATCACGGGACAGGGGAACGCCAACACCATATATTTT. The chain carries TRBV19 and TRBJ1-3; 10 positions match TRBD1. The CDR3 loop spans 16 amino acids. V trimming: 3 bases; J trimming: 7 bases; junction bases outside the gene matches: 9. Looked up from germline, CDR1 is LNHDA and CDR2 is SQIVND (reference sequence).

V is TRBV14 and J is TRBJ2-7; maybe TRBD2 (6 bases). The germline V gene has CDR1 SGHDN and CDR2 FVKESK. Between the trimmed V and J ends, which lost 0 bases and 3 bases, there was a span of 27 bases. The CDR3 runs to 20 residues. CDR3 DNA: TGTGCCAGCAGCCAAGATAGTGGCCGTCGGGCGGGGACCCAGGGCTACGAGCAGTACTTC. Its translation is CASSQDSGRRAGTQGYEQYF.